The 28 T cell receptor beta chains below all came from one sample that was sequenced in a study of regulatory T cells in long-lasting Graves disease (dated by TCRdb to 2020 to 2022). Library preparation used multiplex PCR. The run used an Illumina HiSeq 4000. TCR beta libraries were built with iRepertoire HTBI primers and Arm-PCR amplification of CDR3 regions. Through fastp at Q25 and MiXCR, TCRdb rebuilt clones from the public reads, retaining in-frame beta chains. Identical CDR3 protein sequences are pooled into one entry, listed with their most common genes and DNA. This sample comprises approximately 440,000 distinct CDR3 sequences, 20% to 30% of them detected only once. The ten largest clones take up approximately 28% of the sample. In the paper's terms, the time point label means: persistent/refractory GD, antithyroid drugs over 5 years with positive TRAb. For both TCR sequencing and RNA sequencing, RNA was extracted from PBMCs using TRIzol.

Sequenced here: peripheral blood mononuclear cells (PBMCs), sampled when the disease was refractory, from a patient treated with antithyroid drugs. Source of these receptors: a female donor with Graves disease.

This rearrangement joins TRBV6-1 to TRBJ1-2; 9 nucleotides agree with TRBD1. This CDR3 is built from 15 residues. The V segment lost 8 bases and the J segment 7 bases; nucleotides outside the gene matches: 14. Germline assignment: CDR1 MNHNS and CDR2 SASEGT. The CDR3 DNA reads TGTGCCAGCGTGGGACAGGGTACATGGAGGATTGGCTACACCTTC. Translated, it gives CASVGQGTWRIGYTF.

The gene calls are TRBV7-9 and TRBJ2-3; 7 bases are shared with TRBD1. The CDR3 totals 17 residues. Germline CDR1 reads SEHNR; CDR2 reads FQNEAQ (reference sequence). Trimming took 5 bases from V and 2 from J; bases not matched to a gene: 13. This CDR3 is CASSLIQGTDFTDTQYF. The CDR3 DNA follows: TGTGCCAGCAGCCTAATCCAGGGGACAGATTTCACAGATACGCAGTATTTT. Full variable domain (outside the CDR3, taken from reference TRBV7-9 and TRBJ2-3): DTGVSQNPRHKITKRGQNVTFRCDPISEHNRLYWYRQTLGQGPEFLTYFQNEAQLEKSRLLSDRFSAERPKGSFSTLEIQRTEQGDSAMYLCASSLIQGTDFTDTQYFGPGTRLTVL.

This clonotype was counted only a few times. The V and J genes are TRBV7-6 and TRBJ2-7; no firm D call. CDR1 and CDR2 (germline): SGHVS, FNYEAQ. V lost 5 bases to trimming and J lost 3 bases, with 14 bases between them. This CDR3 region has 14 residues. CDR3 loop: CASSDPAVSYEQYF. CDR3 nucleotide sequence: TGTGCCAGCAGCGACCCTGCCGTAAGCTACGAGCAGTACTTC.

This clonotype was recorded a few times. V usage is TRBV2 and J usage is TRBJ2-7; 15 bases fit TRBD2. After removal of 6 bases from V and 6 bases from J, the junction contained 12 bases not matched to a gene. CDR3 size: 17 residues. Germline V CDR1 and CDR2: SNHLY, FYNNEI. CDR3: CASRKGLAGGGLIEQYF. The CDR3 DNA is TGTGCCAGCAGAAAGGGACTAGCGGGAGGCGGTCTGATCGAGCAGTACTTC.

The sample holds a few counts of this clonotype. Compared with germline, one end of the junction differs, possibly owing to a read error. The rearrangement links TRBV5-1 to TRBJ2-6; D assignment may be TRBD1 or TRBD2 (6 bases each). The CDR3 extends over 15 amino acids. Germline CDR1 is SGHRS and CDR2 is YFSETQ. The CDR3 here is CASSLGGPGANVLTF. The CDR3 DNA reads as TGTGCCAGCAGTTTAGGGGGGCCGGGGGCCAACGTCCTGACTTTC.

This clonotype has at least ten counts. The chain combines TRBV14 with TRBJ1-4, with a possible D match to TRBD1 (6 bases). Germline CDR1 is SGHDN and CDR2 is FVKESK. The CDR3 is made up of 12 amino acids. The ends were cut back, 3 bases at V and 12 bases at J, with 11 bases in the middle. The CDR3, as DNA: TGTGCCAGCAGCCAGGCACAGGGTGAACTGTTTTTT. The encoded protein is CASSQAQGELFF. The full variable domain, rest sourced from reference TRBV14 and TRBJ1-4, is EAGVTQFPSHSVIEKGQTVTLRCDPISGHDNLYWYRRVMGKEIKFLLHFVKESKQDESGMPNNRFLAERTGGTYSTLKVQPAELEDSGVYFCASSQAQGELFFGSGTQLSVL.

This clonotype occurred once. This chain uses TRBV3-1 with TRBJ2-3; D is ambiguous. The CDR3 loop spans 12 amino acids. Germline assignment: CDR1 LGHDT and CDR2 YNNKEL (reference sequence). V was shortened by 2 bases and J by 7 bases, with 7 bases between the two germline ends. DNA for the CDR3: TGTGCCAGCAGCCAAAGTCATAATACGCAGTATTTT. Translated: CASSQSHNTQYF.

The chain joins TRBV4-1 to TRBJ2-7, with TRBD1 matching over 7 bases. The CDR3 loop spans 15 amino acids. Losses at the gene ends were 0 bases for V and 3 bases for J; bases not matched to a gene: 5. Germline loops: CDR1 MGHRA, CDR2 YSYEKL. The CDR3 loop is CASSQDQGEYYEQYF. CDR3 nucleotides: TGCGCCAGCAGCCAAGATCAGGGGGAATACTACGAGCAGTACTTC.

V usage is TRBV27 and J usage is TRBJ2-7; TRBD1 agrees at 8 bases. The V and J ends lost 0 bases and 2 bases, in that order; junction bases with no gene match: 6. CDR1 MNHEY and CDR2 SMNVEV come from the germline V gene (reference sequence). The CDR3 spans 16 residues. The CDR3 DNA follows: TGTGCCAGCAGTTTATCGGGGGGACAGGCCCCCTACGAGCAGTACTTC. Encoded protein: CASSLSGGQAPYEQYF.

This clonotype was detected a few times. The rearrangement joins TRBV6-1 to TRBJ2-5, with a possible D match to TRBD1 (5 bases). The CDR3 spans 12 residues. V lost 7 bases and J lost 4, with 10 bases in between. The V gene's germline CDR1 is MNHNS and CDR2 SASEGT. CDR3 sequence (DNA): TGTGCCAGCAAGACAGAAGGAGAGACCCAGTACTTC. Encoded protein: CASKTEGETQYF.

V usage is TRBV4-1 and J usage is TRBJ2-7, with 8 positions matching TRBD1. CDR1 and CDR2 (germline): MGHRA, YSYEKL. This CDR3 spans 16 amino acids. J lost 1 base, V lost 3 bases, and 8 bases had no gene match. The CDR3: CASSQGGQVKSYEQYF. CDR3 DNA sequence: TGCGCCAGCAGCCAGGGGGGACAGGTAAAATCCTACGAGCAGTACTTC.

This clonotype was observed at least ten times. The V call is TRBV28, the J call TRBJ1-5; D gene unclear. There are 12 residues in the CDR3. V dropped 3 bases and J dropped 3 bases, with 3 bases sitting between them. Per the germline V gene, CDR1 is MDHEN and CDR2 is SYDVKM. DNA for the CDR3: TGTGCCAGCAGTTTGGTCAATCAGCCCCAGCATTTT. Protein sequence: CASSLVNQPQHF. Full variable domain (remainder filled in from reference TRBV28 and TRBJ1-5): DVKVTQSSRYLVKRTGEKVFLECVQDMDHENMFWYRQDPGLGLRLIYFSYDVKMKEKGDIPEGYSVSREKKERFSLILESASTNQTSMYLCASSLVNQPQHFGDGTRLSIL.

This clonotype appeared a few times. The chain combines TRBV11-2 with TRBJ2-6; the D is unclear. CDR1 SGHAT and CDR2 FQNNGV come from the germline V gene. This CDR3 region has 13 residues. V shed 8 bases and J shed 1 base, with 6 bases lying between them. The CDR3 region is CASARSGANVLTF. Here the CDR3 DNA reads TGTGCCAGCGCCCGGTCTGGGGCCAACGTCCTGACTTTC.

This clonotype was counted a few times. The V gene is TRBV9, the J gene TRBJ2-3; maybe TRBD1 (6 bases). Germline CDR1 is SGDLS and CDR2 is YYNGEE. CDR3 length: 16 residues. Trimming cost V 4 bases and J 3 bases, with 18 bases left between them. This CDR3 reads CASSPQGQGRTDTQYF. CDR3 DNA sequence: TGTGCCAGCAGCCCCCAGGGGCAGGGCAGGACAGATACGCAGTATTTT.

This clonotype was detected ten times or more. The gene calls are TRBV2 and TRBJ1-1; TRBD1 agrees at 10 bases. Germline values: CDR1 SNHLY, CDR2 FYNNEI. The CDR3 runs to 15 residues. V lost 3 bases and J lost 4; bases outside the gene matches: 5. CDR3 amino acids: CASSERDRGTTEAFF. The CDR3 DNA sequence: TGTGCCAGCAGTGAGAGGGACAGGGGTACCACTGAAGCTTTCTTT.

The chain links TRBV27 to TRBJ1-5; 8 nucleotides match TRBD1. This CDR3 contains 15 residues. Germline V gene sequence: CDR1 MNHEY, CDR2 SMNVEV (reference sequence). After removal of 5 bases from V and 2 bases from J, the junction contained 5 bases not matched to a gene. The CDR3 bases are TGTGCCAGCAGTACGGACAGGGAGGGCAATCAGCCCCAGCATTTT. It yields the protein CASSTDREGNQPQHF.

The CDR3 spells CSARGMGGVRTEAFF. The CDR3, as DNA: TGCAGTGCTAGAGGTATGGGGGGCGTACGGACTGAAGCTTTCTTT. The V call is TRBV20-1, the J call TRBJ1-1; possible D gene TRBD1, 6 bases. Germline CDR1 is DFQATT and CDR2 is SNEGSKA (reference sequence). V was clipped by 1 base and J by 5 bases, with 17 bases between them. The CDR3 is 15 residues long.

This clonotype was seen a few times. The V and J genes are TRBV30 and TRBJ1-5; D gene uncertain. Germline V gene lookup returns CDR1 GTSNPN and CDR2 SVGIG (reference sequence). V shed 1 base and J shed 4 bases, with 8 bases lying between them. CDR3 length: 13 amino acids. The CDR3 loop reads CAWSEGPNQPQHF. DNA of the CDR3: TGTGCCTGGAGTGAAGGACCTAATCAGCCCCAGCATTTT.

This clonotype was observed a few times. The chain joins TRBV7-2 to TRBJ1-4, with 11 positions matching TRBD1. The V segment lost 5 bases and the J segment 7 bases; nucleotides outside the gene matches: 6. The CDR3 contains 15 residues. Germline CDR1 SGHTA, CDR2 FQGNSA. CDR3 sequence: CASSLIGTGGEKLFF. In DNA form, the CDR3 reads TGTGCCAGCAGCCTCATCGGGACAGGGGGTGAAAAACTGTTTTTT.

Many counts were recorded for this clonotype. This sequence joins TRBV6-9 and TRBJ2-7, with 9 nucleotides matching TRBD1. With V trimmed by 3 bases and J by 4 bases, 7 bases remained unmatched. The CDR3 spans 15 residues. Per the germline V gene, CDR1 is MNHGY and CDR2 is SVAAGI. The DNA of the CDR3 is TGTGCCAGCAGTTACCAGGCGACAGGGGGGTACGAGCAGTACTTC. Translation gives CASSYQATGGYEQYF.

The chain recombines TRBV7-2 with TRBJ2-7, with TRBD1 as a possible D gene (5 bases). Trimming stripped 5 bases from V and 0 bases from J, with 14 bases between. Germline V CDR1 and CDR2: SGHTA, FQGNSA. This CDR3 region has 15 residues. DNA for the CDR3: TGTGCCAGCAGCCTCAGGGTAGGTGCCTCCTACGAGCAGTACTTC. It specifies CASSLRVGASYEQYF.

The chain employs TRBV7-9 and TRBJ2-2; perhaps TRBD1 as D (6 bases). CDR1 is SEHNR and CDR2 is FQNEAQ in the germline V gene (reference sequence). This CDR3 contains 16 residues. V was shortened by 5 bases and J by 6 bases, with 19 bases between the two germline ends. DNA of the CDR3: TGTGCCAGCAGCAAACAGGGAATGATTTCCGCCGGGGAGCTGTTTTTT. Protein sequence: CASSKQGMISAGELFF.

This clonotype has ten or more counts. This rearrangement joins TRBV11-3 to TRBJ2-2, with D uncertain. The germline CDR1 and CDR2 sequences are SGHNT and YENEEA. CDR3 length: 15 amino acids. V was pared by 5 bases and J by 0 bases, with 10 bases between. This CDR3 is CASSRGPTNTGELFF. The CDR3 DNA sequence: TGTGCCAGCAGCCGAGGTCCGACGAACACCGGGGAGCTGTTTTTT. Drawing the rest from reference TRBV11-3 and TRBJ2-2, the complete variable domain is EAGVVQSPRYKIIEKKQPVAFWCNPISGHNTLYWYLQNLGQGPELLIRYENEEAVDDSQLPKDRFSAERLKGVDSTLKIQPAELGDSAVYLCASSRGPTNTGELFFGEGSRLTVL.

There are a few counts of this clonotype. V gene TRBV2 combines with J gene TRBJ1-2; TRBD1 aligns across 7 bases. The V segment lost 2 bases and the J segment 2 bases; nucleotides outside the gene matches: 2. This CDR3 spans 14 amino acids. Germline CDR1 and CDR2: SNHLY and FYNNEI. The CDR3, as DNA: TGTGCCAGCAGTGAAAAACAGGGGAACTATGGCTACACCTTC. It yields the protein CASSEKQGNYGYTF. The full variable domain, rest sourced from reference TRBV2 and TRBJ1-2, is EPEVTQTPSHQVTQMGQEVILRCVPISNHLYFYWYRQILGQKVEFLVSFYNNEISEKSEIFDDQFSVERPDGSNFTLKIRSTKLEDSAMYFCASSEKQGNYGYTFGSGTRLTVV.

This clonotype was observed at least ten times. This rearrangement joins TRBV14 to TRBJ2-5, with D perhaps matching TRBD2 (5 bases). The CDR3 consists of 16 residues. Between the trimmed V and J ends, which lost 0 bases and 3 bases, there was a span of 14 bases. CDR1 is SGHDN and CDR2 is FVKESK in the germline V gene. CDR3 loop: CASSQDVGAVKETQYF. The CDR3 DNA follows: TGTGCCAGCAGCCAAGATGTGGGAGCGGTGAAAGAGACCCAGTACTTC.

CDR3 residues: CASSRYRGEQYF. CDR3 DNA sequence: TGTGCCAGCAGCCGATACAGGGGGGAGCAGTACTTC. This chain links TRBV14 with TRBJ2-7, with TRBD1 matching over 8 bases. The junction had 3 bases not matched to a gene; V was cut back by 4 bases and J by 7 bases. Germline V gives CDR1 SGHDN, CDR2 FVKESK. This CDR3 has 12 residues.

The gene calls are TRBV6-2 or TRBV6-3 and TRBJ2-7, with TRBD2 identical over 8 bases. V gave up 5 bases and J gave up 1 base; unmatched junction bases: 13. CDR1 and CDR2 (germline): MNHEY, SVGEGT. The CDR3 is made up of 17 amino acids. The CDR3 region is CASSRPSGTSLSYEQYF. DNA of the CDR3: TGTGCCAGCAGTAGACCCTCCGGGACTAGTCTTTCCTACGAGCAGTACTTC.

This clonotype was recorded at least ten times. This CDR3 is CASSFSGGVTEAFF. The CDR3 nucleotides read TGTGCCAGCAGTTTCTCAGGGGGCGTCACTGAAGCTTTCTTT. This rearrangement joins TRBV28 to TRBJ1-1, with 8 bases fitting TRBD1. CDR1 and CDR2 from the germline V gene are MDHEN and SYDVKM. V was pared by 3 bases and J by 4 bases, with 4 bases of the junction left unmatched. The CDR3 is 14 residues long.